The 21 T cell receptor beta chains presented below share a single source sample, sequenced in a study of blood T cell repertoires in COVID-19. The table came from immunoSEQ multiplex PCR; TCRdb's copy has only in-frame clones and leaves some out. Of roughly 150,000 clones in the sample, approximately 87% are singletons; the top ten hold about a tenth. Sequences were obtained from peripheral blood. The origin of the receptors is a woman aged 70-85 years with COVID-19, enrolled during active disease.

J is TRBJ2-7 and V is TRBV7-9; 8 positions match TRBD1. Germline loops: CDR1 SEHNR, CDR2 FQNEAQ (reference sequence). Trimming cost V 4 bases and J 7 bases; bases outside gene matches: 9. This CDR3 has 14 residues. The CDR3: CASSYQGAIPEQYF. DNA of the CDR3: TGTGCCAGCAGCTATCAGGGGGCTATTCCGGAGCAGTACTTC. Drawing the rest from reference TRBV7-9 and TRBJ2-7, the complete variable domain is DTGVSQNPRHKITKRGQNVTFRCDPISEHNRLYWYRQTLGQGPEFLTYFQNEAQLEKSRLLSDRFSAERPKGSFSTLEIQRTEQGDSAMYLCASSYQGAIPEQYFGPGTRLTVT.

The chain links TRBV11-3 to TRBJ2-5, with TRBD2 matching 11 bases. The ends lost 0 bases at V and 5 bases at J; junction bases unmatched: 8. This CDR3 spans 17 amino acids. Germline V gene sequence: CDR1 SGHNT, CDR2 YENEEA. The CDR3 bases are TGTGCCAGCAGCTTAGATCGTTCTAGCGGGGGGCGGGAGACCCAGTACTTC. Translation: CASSLDRSSGGRETQYF.

The chain recombines TRBV5-4 with TRBJ2-1; 9 nucleotides line up with TRBD2. Germline CDR1 reads SGHNT; CDR2 reads YYREEE (reference sequence). The CDR3 runs 16 residues. The ends lost 5 bases at V and 3 bases at J; junction bases unmatched: 9. CDR3 bases: TGTGCCAGCAGTTGGAATAGCGGGGGAGACTACAATGAGCAGTTCTTC. It codes for CASSWNSGGDYNEQFF.

The chain joins TRBV7-9 to TRBJ2-1, with 8 positions matching TRBD2. The germline CDR1 and CDR2 sequences are SEHNR and FQNEAQ (reference sequence). This CDR3 has 16 amino acids. V dropped 0 bases and J dropped 6; count of bases not matched to a gene: 7. The DNA for the CDR3 is TGTGCCAGCAGCTTAGCGCTCGGGGGGGCGGTCAATGAGCAGTTCTTC. As protein: CASSLALGGAVNEQFF.

The chain recombines TRBV5-4 with TRBJ2-7; no clear D. V was clipped by 2 bases and J by 10 bases, with 4 bases between them. CDR1 and CDR2 (germline): SGHNT, YYREEE (reference sequence). The CDR3 contains 9 residues. This CDR3 is CASSFLQYF. CDR3 DNA sequence: TGTGCCAGCAGCTTCCTACAGTACTTC.

The chain has TRBV7-9 and TRBJ1-1; the match to TRBD1 covers 7 bases. The V gene's germline CDR1 is SEHNR and CDR2 FQNEAQ (reference sequence). J gave up 1 base and V 2 bases, and 4 bases lay outside the gene matches. The CDR3 loop spans 15 amino acids. Here the CDR3 DNA reads TGTGCCAGCAGCTTACGACAGGGCGCGAACACTGAAGCTTTCTTT. Translation gives CASSLRQGANTEAFF.

The chain carries TRBV12-3 or TRBV12-4 and TRBJ1-4; no clear D gene. The CDR3 is 13 residues long. The V gene lost 3 bases and the J gene lost 4 bases, with 6 bases spanning the gap. The CDR3 loop reads CASSFGVNEKLFF. The CDR3 region has the DNA TGTGCCAGCAGTTTCGGTGTTAATGAAAAACTGTTTTTT.

CDR3 DNA sequence: TGTGCCAGCAGTGCGCGGCCCATCTGGAGCACAGATACGCAGTATTTT. Translation gives CASSARPIWSTDTQYF. The chain carries TRBV2 and TRBJ2-3; no clear D gene. Germline V gene data show CDR1 as SNHLY and CDR2 as FYNNEI. V was clipped by 4 bases and J by 0 bases, with 14 bases between them. CDR3 length: 16 amino acids.

This chain connects TRBV5-4 to TRBJ1-2; possible D gene TRBD1, 6 bases. The length of the CDR3 is 15 residues. Trimming shortened V by 4 bases and J by 4 bases, and 17 bases separated the two germline ends. Germline V gene lookup returns CDR1 SGHNT and CDR2 YYREEE (reference sequence). For the CDR3, the DNA is TGTGCCAGCAGCCCGGGACATTCAATTGCCTATGGCTACACCTTC. Translated, it gives CASSPGHSIAYGYTF.

The chain combines TRBV28 with TRBJ1-3; 7 bases are a match to TRBD1. J gave up 2 bases and V 5 bases, and 12 bases lay outside the gene matches. Germline values: CDR1 MDHEN, CDR2 SYDVKM. The CDR3 consists of 17 residues. The CDR3 DNA reads TGTGCCAGCAGTCAAACGACAGGGTCCCGTCCTGGAAACACCATATATTTT. Translated, it gives CASSQTTGSRPGNTIYF.

The chain is built from TRBV3-1 (or the pseudogene TRBV3-2) and TRBJ2-2, with D uncertain. From germline, CDR1 is LGHDT and CDR2 YNNKEL (reference sequence). V lost 1 base and J 7 bases, leaving 7 bases between the germline ends. This CDR3 region has 13 residues. In DNA form, the CDR3 reads TGTGCCAGCAGCCAAGGCAGGATCGGGGAGCTGTTTTTT. Translated, it gives CASSQGRIGELFF.

V gene TRBV7-3 combines with J gene TRBJ2-7, with no clear D. V lost 5 bases, J lost 3 bases, and 11 bases lay in between. Germline loops: CDR1 SGHTA, CDR2 FQGTGA. The CDR3 covers 13 residues. CDR3 sequence (DNA): TGTGCCAGCAGCCTTGTTGGCGGCTACGAGCAGTACTTC. Its translation is CASSLVGGYEQYF.

The chain carries TRBV5-1 and TRBJ1-2, with 10 bases that match TRBD1. Germline lookup yields CDR1 SGHRS and CDR2 YFSETQ. The J segment lost 2 bases and the V segment lost 3 bases, leaving 19 bases of the junction unmatched. The CDR3 consists of 20 residues. CDR3: CASSWDKLSWDRGVNYGYTF. CDR3 coding DNA: TGCGCCAGCAGCTGGGACAAACTATCCTGGGACAGGGGCGTCAACTATGGCTACACCTTC.

The chain couples TRBV6-1 to TRBJ1-6; tentatively, D is TRBD1 (6 bases). The CDR3 is made up of 16 amino acids. V was pared by 2 bases and J by 7 bases, with 15 bases between. Germline CDR1 reads MNHNS; CDR2 reads SASEGT. In DNA, the CDR3 is TGTGCCAGCAGTGAAAACAGGGTGGGGTGGAATTCACCCCTCCACTTT. Translating gives CASSENRVGWNSPLHF.

A few counts support this clone. J is TRBJ1-2 and V is TRBV6-5; TRBD1 matches 8 bases. V gave up 6 bases and J gave up 3 bases; unmatched junction bases: 6. Germline V gene lookup returns CDR1 MNHEY and CDR2 SVGAGI. The CDR3 is 14 amino acids. CDR3 protein: CASRGGQGDYGYTF. The CDR3, as DNA: TGTGCCAGCAGGGGCGGACAGGGCGACTATGGCTACACCTTC.

The chain has TRBV6-5 and TRBJ1-6, with unresolved D. CDR1 MNHEY and CDR2 SVGAGI come from the germline V gene. V lost 1 base and J lost 10, with 14 bases in between. CDR3 length: 15 residues. Here the CDR3 reads CASSYFHGEDSPLHF. Here the CDR3 DNA reads TGTGCCAGCAGTTACTTCCACGGGGAGGACTCACCCCTCCACTTT.

This rearrangement joins TRBV19 to TRBJ1-5; 7 bases agree with TRBD1. This CDR3 contains 17 residues. Germline V gene data show CDR1 as LNHDA and CDR2 as SQIVND (reference sequence). Trimming took 4 bases from V and 0 from J; bases not matched to a gene: 9. CDR3 nucleotides: TGTGCCAGTAGTAATACAGGGGTTTCTAGTAGCAATCAGCCCCAGCATTTT. The encoded protein is CASSNTGVSSSNQPQHF.

The chain joins TRBV5-1 to TRBJ1-2, with unresolved D. CDR3 length: 13 residues. Trimming removed 7 bases from V and 0 bases from J, with 10 bases in between. CDR1 and CDR2 from the germline V gene are SGHRS and YFSETQ. The CDR3 DNA reads as TGCGCCAGCTCCGTAGATACTAACTATGGCTACACCTTC. This codes for CASSVDTNYGYTF.

Concerning this clone: A junction boundary mismatches the germline segment, possibly from a read error. The J gene is TRBJ1-2, the V gene TRBV25-1, with D tentatively TRBD1 (6 bases). The CDR3 has 12 amino acids. The germline gives CDR1 MGHDK, CDR2 SYGVNS. The CDR3 DNA sequence: TGTGCCAGCAGTGAATATATGGGGGCTCTCCATTTC. It codes for CASSEYMGALHF.

The CDR3 sequence is CASSQDSSDSNYGYTF. The CDR3 region has the DNA TGTGCCAGCAGCCAAGACAGCAGCGATTCTAACTATGGCTACACCTTC. This chain connects TRBV3-1 (or the pseudogene TRBV3-2) to TRBJ1-2; unclear D gene. This CDR3 is built from 16 residues. V dropped 0 bases and J dropped 0 bases, with 11 bases sitting between them. CDR1 and CDR2 (germline): LGHDT, YNNKEL (reference sequence).

This chain uses TRBV12-3 or TRBV12-4 with TRBJ1-6; D is uncertain. The V end lost 6 bases, the J end lost 5 bases, and 8 bases lay between the germline ends. The CDR3 consists of 13 residues. DNA of the CDR3: TGTGCCAGCAGATGGCAGAATAATTCACCCCTCCACTTT. This encodes CASRWQNNSPLHF.